Listed below are T cell receptor beta chains from one sample, sequenced in a study of cytomegalovirus exposure and HLA in healthy donors. Assay used: immunoSEQ multiplex PCR; TCRdb lists only in-frame clones, some missing. Its listing shows 150,000 to 200,000 clones. The sample taken for sequencing was PBMCs. The receptor set was obtained from a man aged 25 to 45 in good health and CMV-seronegative. The CDR3 runs from the conserved cysteine through the conserved F or W. A D gene is named only where the DNA matches it firmly.

D	J	V	CDR3	DNA
NA	TRBJ1-5	TRBV18	CASSPGAGNQPQHF	TGTGCCAGCTCACCAGGGGCCGGCAATCAGCCCCAGCATTTT
TRBD1	TRBJ1-5	TRBV6-1	CASSEAEGAGNQPQHF	TGTGCCAGCAGTGAAGCAGAGGGGGCGGGCAATCAGCCCCAGCATTTT
TRBD1	TRBJ2-7	TRBV28	CASSLSDRGVDEQYF	TGTGCCAGCAGTTTATCGGACAGGGGAGTCGACGAGCAGTACTTC
TRBD2	TRBJ2-1	TRBV11-3	CASSLELAGGKNEQFF	TGTGCCAGCAGCTTAGAGCTAGCGGGAGGAAAGAATGAGCAGTTCTTC
NA	TRBJ2-1	TRBV30	CAWSVLRLWDEQFF	TGTGCCTGGAGTGTGTTGCGGCTTTGGGATGAGCAGTTCTTC
NA	TRBJ1-1	TRBV30	CAWREVTEAFF	TGTGCCTGGAGGGAGGTCACTGAAGCTTTCTTT
NA	TRBJ2-3	TRBV5-1	CASSLMRDSTDTQYF	TGCGCCAGCAGCTTGATGCGGGATAGCACAGATACGCAGTATTTT
TRBD1	TRBJ2-7	TRBV5-1	CASSKGAYEQYF	TGCGCCAGCAGTAAGGGGGCGTACGAGCAGTACTTC
NA	TRBJ2-1	TRBV7-7	CASSLDSISNEQFF	TGTGCCAGCAGCTTAGACTCCATAAGTAATGAGCAGTTCTTC
TRBD2	TRBJ2-7	TRBV4-2	CASSQDLGTSGTEQYF	TGTGCCAGCAGCCAAGATCTAGGGACTAGCGGGACCGAGCAGTACTTC
TRBD2	TRBJ2-5	TRBV29-1	CSLGGGPAETQYF	TGCAGCCTCGGGGGGGGGCCGGCTGAGACCCAGTACTTC
TRBD2	TRBJ2-2	TRBV2	CASSETSGRRAGELFF	TGTGCCAGCAGTGAGACTAGCGGGAGGAGGGCCGGGGAGCTGTTTTTT
TRBD1	TRBJ1-4	TRBV18	CASSLGQGAREKLFF	TGTGCCAGCTCTCTCGGACAGGGTGCCAGGGAAAAACTGTTTTTT
NA	TRBJ2-2	TRBV19	CASSIDRGPGKRGTGELFF	TGTGCCAGTAGTATAGACAGGGGGCCCGGAAAGCGGGGCACCGGGGAGCTGTTTTTT
TRBD2	TRBJ2-1	TRBV25-1	CASTQRGGDNEQFF	TGTGCCAGCACCCAGCGGGGGGGGGACAATGAGCAGTTCTTC
NA	TRBJ2-2	TRBV7-2	CASGRSNTGELFF	TGTGCCAGCGGGCGTTCTAACACCGGGGAGCTGTTTTTT
NA	TRBJ2-7	TRBV4-3	CASSQHIGGSSYEQYF	TGCGCCAGCAGCCAACATATTGGGGGGAGCTCCTACGAGCAGTACTTC
TRBD1	TRBJ2-1	TRBV10-3	CAISENGQAHEQFF	TGTGCCATCAGTGAGAACGGACAGGCGCATGAGCAGTTCTTC
NA	TRBJ1-2	TRBV5-1	CASSPGVNYGYTF	TGCGCCAGCAGCCCGGGGGTAAACTATGGCTACACCTTC